The rows below give T cell receptor beta chains drawn from one sample of a study of T cells in Graves' hyperthyroidism and ophthalmopathy. TCRdb called the multiplex PCR reads again in MiXCR, with one record for every CDR3 protein. The sample has roughly 100,000 distinct CDR3 sequences, over 45% seen once. The material sequenced was blood. The receptors derive from a man aged 35 to 55 with Graves' hyperthyroidism. Both conserved end residues are part of each CDR3. D genes are given only for firm matches. Size is stated for part of the rows, as once, few or many counts, or as a class when the clone is expanded.

d_call,j_call,clone_size,v_call,cdr3_nt,cdr3_aa
TRBD1,TRBJ2-5,.,TRBV6-5,TGTGCCGTTTTTGAGCCCGGACAGGGGCATACCCAGTACTTC,CAVFEPGQGHTQYF
.,TRBJ1-5,.,TRBV6-5,TGTGCCAGCAGTCCTGGGACGGCAGCGGGGGAGCCCCAGCATTTT,CASSPGTAAGEPQHF
.,TRBJ2-5,.,TRBV4-2,TGTGCCAGCAGCCCAAGACGGAGGTCGGGAGAGACCCAGTACTTC,CASSPRRRSGETQYF
TRBD2,TRBJ2-1,.,TRBV2,TGTGCCAGCAGTGGAGGCCTAGCGGGAGTAGGCGAGCAGTTCTTC,CASSGGLAGVGEQFF
TRBD1,TRBJ1-3,few,TRBV6-5,TGTGCCAGCAGTCCGACAGGGGAGGTGTCCGGAAACACCATATATTTT,CASSPTGEVSGNTIYF
.,TRBJ2-2,once,TRBV7-3,TGTGCCAGCAGCTCACCGGGTGCCGGGGAGCTGTTTTTT,CASSSPGAGELFF
.,TRBJ2-7,.,TRBV7-9,TGTGCCAGCAGACCCAAGGGGGACTATGGCTACTACGAGCAGTACTTC,CASRPKGDYGYYEQYF
TRBD2,TRBJ2-2,many,TRBV7-2,TGTGCCAGCAGTCCTGGACTAGCGGGTAACACCGGGGAGCTGTTTTTT,CASSPGLAGNTGELFF
TRBD1,TRBJ1-1,many,TRBV19,TGTGCCAGTAGCCTAGGGACAGGGGGCGGGACTGAAGCTTTCTTT,CASSLGTGGGTEAFF
TRBD2,TRBJ2-2,many,TRBV12-3/TRBV12-4,TGTGCCAGCAGTCTAAGGTCTAGCGGGAGGGCCGAGGAGCTGTTTTTT,CASSLRSSGRAEELFF
TRBD2,TRBJ2-1,.,TRBV7-2,TGTGCCAGCAGCTTACGGCGGGGCGGGGGGGCAATCTATGAGCAGTTCTTC,CASSLRRGGGAIYEQFF
TRBD1,TRBJ1-5,.,TRBV6-1,TGTGCCAGCAGTCTTGCATTCTTAGGACAGGGGGCACAGCCCCAGCATTTT,CASSLAFLGQGAQPQHF
.,TRBJ2-3,many,TRBV6-4,TGTGCCAGCAGTCTTGGGTCCATCACAGATACGCAGTATTTT,CASSLGSITDTQYF
TRBD2,TRBJ2-2,many,TRBV15,TGTGCCACCAGCAGAGATCGGCAGCGGGAGACCGGGGAGCTGTTTTTT,CATSRDRQRETGELFF
.,TRBJ1-1,many,TRBV2,TGTGCCAGCAGGACCGAGGTTGGGAGTGAAGCTTTCTTT,CASRTEVGSEAFF
TRBD1,TRBJ1-5,.,TRBV7-2,TGTGCCAGCAGCCAAGATACGCCTCAGGGGGCTAGGCCCCAGCATTTT,CASSQDTPQGARPQHF
TRBD1,TRBJ2-6,.,TRBV19,TGTGCCACCGGGACAGGGAATTCTGGGGCCAACGTCCTGACTTTC,CATGTGNSGANVLTF
.,TRBJ1-4,.,TRBV2,TGTGCCAGCAGTTTGGGGCCAAGCGCTGGATTAGAAAAACTGTTTTTT,CASSLGPSAGLEKLFF
TRBD2,TRBJ2-7,.,TRBV15,TGTGCCACCAGCAGAGATTGGGGGACTAGCGGGTGGAACTCCTACGAGCAGTACTTC,CATSRDWGTSGWNSYEQYF
.,TRBJ1-5,many,TRBV19,TGTGCCAGTACCCCGCCGGGAATGGGGTCCGCTCAGCCCCAGCATTTT,CASTPPGMGSAQPQHF
.,TRBJ1-5,many,TRBV2,TGTGCCAGCAGTGAGGTGGGAGGGAGCCGTCAGCCCCAGCATTTT,CASSEVGGSRQPQHF
.,TRBJ1-1,.,TRBV7-2,TGTGCCAGCAGCGCAATGGGGTTTGAAGCTTTCTTT,CASSAMGFEAFF
TRBD2,TRBJ2-2,.,TRBV20-1,TGCAGTGCCCGAGCCGGGATTCGGGGGGGCACGGGGGAGCTGTTTTTT,CSARAGIRGGTGELFF
.,TRBJ1-1,.,TRBV7-3,TGTGCCAGCAGGGGGACGTTGAACACTGAAGCTTTCTTT,CASRGTLNTEAFF
.,TRBJ1-5,many,TRBV7-2,TGTGCCAGCAGCAAGGGGTACGGTCAGCCCCAGCATTTT,CASSKGYGQPQHF
.,TRBJ2-3,many,TRBV7-8,TGTGCCAGCAGCCCCCCACGGGCAGATACGCAGTATTTT,CASSPPRADTQYF
.,TRBJ1-2,.,TRBV5-1,TGCGCCAGCAGCTTTGAGGGGCACTATGGCTACACCTTC,CASSFEGHYGYTF
TRBD2,TRBJ2-5,once,TRBV20-1,TGCAGTGCTAGGCGGGCGGGAGTGGAGACCCAGTACTTC,CSARRAGVETQYF
.,TRBJ2-7,many,TRBV6-1,TGTGCCAGCCTCTTAGGGGGACCCTCCTACGAGCAGTACTTC,CASLLGGPSYEQYF
TRBD1,TRBJ1-2,.,TRBV28,TGTGCCAGCAGTCGAGGACAGGGTGGGTTCTTATATGGCTACACCTTC,CASSRGQGGFLYGYTF
.,TRBJ1-1,many,TRBV7-3,TGTGCCAGCAGCTTAACGGGCCCGAACACTGAAGCTTTCTTT,CASSLTGPNTEAFF
.,TRBJ1-2,many,TRBV20-1,TGCAGTGCTAGACTCGCTGCCGGATTCTATGGCTACACCTTC,CSARLAAGFYGYTF